The present entry profiles one T cell receptor beta chain with its context. These data belong to a study of brain T cells in children with intractable seizures. Only in-frame clones appear in the TCRdb table, and some are missing; sequencing was by immunoSEQ multiplex PCR. The sample includes around 80,000 clones, approximately 90% seen only once; the top ten take 24%. This CDR3 has 14 residues. The germline V and J ends were trimmed by 0 bases and 2 bases, with 8 bases remaining between them. Germline V gene lookup returns CDR1 SGHRS and CDR2 YFSETQ. The chain links TRBV5-1 to TRBJ1-1, with D unclear. The source of this sequence is a girl aged 2 to 10 with Rasmussen encephalitis and intractable seizures. The material sequenced was peripheral blood, taken at surgery. The DNA of the CDR3 is TGCGCCAGCAGCTTGGGGTGGGATAACACTGAAGCTTTCTTT. It yields the protein CASSLGWDNTEAFF.